The 10 T cell receptor gamma chains below were found in one sample sequenced in a study of γδ T cells in repeated Plasmodium falciparum infection. TCRdb fed the multiplex PCR reads to CATT. The table includes about 30,000 gamma-chain clones, 1.4% detected once. Bulk repertoires came from Vgamma9/Vdelta2+ or Vdelta2-negative gammadelta T cells flow-sorted from PBMC. The specimen sequenced was gamma-delta T cells from blood. These receptors all stem from a pool of human donors (malaria-infected and uninfected, not separated).

There are many counts of this clone. A much larger clone sits a single nucleotide away, making a read error possible. The V gene corresponds to TRGV9; no J gene was called. From germline, CDR1 is GITISATS and CDR2 ISYDGTV (reference sequence). This CDR3 has 17 amino acids. For the CDR3, the DNA is TGTGCCTTGTGGGACCCCGCAGCAGAGTTGGGCAAAAAAATCAGGGTATTT. Translated: CALWDPAAELGKKIRVF.

Notes on this clone: The translation of this DNA and the TCRdb protein of a much larger clone differ at residue 3, probably owing to a read error; the protein shown here is translated from the DNA. The V call is TRGV9, the J call TRGJ1 or TRGJ2. CDR1 and CDR2 (germline): GITISATS, ISYDGTV (reference sequence). The CDR3 runs 14 residues. The CDR3 DNA sequence: TGTGCCTCGTGGGGTCCGCGGGATTATTATAAGAAACTCTTT. This codes for CASWGPRDYYKKLF.

This clone appeared a few times. TCRdb's entry gives the protein of a much larger clone, which mismatches this DNA's translation at residue 3, likely from a read error; the protein reported here is translated from the DNA. The chain is built from TRGV4 and TRGJ1 or TRGJ2. The J gene comes from matching the DNA to germline here; TCRdb lacks it. CDR1 and CDR2 from the germline V gene are EGSTGY and YDSYTSSV. This CDR3 is built from 13 residues. The CDR3 DNA reads TGTGCCGCCTGGGATTCCGATTATTATAAGAAACTCTTT. Translated: CAAWDSDYYKKLF.

A few counts support this clone. TCRdb's listed protein matches a much larger clone and diverges from this DNA's translation at residue 3, likely through a read error; the protein shown comes from the DNA. The J gene is TRGJ1 or TRGJ2, the V gene TRGV3. The CDR3 has 13 amino acids. From germline, CDR1 is VTNTFY and CDR2 YDVSTARD (reference sequence). In DNA, the CDR3 is TGTGCCATCTGGGACAGGCTTCAATATAAGAAACTCTTT. Its translation is CAIWDRLQYKKLF.

This clone was recorded a few times. A far bigger clonotype differs at one base, so this is likely a read error. V gene TRGV8 combines with J gene TRGJ1 or TRGJ2. The germline V gene has CDR1 VENAVY and CDR2 YDSYNSRV. The J segment lost 10 bases and the V segment lost 2 bases, leaving 8 bases of the junction unmatched. This CDR3 contains 12 residues. The CDR3 loop is CATWDKRRKKLF. DNA for the CDR3: TGTGCCACCTGGGATAAGAGGCGGAAGAAACTCTTT.

Comment on this clone: This DNA translates differently at residue 11 from the TCRdb protein, which is that of a much larger clone; a read error is likely, and the protein shown is the DNA's own translation. The chain has TRGV9 and TRGJP. The length of the CDR3 is 17 residues. Germline assignment: CDR1 GITISATS and CDR2 ISYDGTV (reference sequence). The CDR3 loop reads CALWEVLRELSKKIKVF. The CDR3 nucleotides read TGTGCCTTGTGGGAGGTATTAAGAGAGTTGAGCAAAAAAATCAAGGTATTT.

This clone was counted at least ten times. The translation of this DNA and the TCRdb protein of a much larger clone differ at residue 12, probably owing to a read error; the protein shown here is translated from the DNA. The chain carries TRGV9 and TRGJP. CDR1 GITISATS and CDR2 ISYDGTV come from the germline V gene (reference sequence). CDR3 length: 17 residues. The CDR3 reads CALWTVPQELGRKIKVF. CDR3 DNA: TGTGCCTTGTGGACGGTCCCGCAAGAGTTGGGCAGAAAAATCAAGGTATTT.

By frequency in the sample, this clone is medium-sized. Other nucleotide sequences from this sample produce the same CDR3. The V and J genes are TRGV9 and TRGJP1. This CDR3 spans 15 amino acids. The junction had 4 bases not matched to a gene; V was cut back by 3 bases and J by 0 bases. Germline V gene lookup returns CDR1 GITISATS and CDR2 ISYDGTV (reference sequence). CDR3 sequence (DNA): TGTGCCTTGTGGGAGCTAAATACCACTGGTTGGTTCAAGATATTT. It translates to CALWELNTTGWFKIF.

This clone was seen repeatedly, ten times or more. A single base is all that separates this from a far larger clone, so a read error is likely. Other DNA variants within this sample encode the same CDR3. V is TRGV9 and J is TRGJP. Here the J gene came from matching the DNA to germline, since TCRdb omits it. The germline V gene encodes CDR1 GITISATS and CDR2 ISYDGTV (reference sequence). The CDR3 loop spans 17 amino acids. The CDR3 is CALWEVSGELGKKIKVF. CDR3 sequence (DNA): TGTGCCTTGTGGGAGGTTTCTGGAGAGTTGGGCAAAAAGATCAAGGTATTT.

This clone was counted between two and nine times. The protein that TCRdb holds for this DNA derives from a much larger clone and differs from the translated DNA at residue 3, which likely indicates a read error; the protein shown here is translated from the DNA. CDR3 sequence (DNA): TGTGCCTCCTGGGACTTCAATTATTATAAGAAACTCTTT. It yields the protein CASWDFNYYKKLF. This chain uses TRGV3 with TRGJ1 or TRGJ2. CDR1 and CDR2 (germline): VTNTFY, YDVSTARD (reference sequence). The CDR3 covers 13 residues.